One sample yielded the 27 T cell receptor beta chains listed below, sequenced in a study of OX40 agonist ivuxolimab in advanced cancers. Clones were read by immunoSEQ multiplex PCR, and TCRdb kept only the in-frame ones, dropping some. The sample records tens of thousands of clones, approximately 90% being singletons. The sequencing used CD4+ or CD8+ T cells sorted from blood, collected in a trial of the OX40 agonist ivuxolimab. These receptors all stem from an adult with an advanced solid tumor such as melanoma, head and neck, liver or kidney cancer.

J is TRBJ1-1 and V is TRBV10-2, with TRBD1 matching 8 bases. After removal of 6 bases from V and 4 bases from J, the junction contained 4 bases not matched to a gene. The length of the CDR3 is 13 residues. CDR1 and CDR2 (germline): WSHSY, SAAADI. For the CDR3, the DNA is TGCGCCAGCAGACTAACAGGGGGCACTGAAGCTTTCTTT. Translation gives CASRLTGGTEAFF.

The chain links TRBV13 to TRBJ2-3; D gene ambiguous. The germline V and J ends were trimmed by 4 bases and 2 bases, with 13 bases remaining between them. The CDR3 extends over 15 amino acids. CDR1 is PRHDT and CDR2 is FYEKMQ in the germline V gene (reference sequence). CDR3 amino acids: CASSSSPNPTDTQYF. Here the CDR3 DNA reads TGTGCCAGCAGCTCCAGCCCCAACCCCACAGATACGCAGTATTTT.

CDR3 nucleotide sequence: TGCAGTGCATCCACCGAAGGGGAGCAGTACTTC. This gives the protein CSASTEGEQYF. The chain uses TRBV20-1 and TRBJ2-7; D is ambiguous. This CDR3 contains 11 residues. V lost 6 bases and J lost 7, with 13 bases in between. Germline-derived CDR1 and CDR2 are DFQATT and SNEGSKA (reference sequence).

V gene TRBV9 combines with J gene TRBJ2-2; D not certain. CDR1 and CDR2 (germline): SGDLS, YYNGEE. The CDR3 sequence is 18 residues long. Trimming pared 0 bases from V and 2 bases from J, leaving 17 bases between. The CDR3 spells CASSVVIGSVENTGELFF. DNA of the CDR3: TGTGCCAGCAGCGTAGTGATAGGTTCTGTGGAAAACACCGGGGAGCTGTTTTTT.

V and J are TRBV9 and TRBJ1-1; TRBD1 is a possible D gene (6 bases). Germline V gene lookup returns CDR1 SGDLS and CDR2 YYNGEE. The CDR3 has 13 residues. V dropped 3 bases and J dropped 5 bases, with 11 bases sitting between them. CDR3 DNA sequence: TGTGCCAGCAGCGGAGGGGGAGAGACTGAAGCTTTCTTT. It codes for CASSGGGETEAFF.

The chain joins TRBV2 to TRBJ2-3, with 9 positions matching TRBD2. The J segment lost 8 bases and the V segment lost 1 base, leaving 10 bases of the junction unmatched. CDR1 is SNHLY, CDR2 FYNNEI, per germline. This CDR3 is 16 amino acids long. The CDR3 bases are TGTGCCAGCAGTGAAGAGGCGGGGGGGCCTTCAGGTACGCAGTATTTT. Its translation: CASSEEAGGPSGTQYF.

The CDR3 nucleotides read TGCGCCAGCAGCCAGGGATTTTTGAACACTGAAGCTTTCTTT. Its protein product is CASSQGFLNTEAFF. This chain connects TRBV4-1 to TRBJ1-1; D is unclear. This CDR3 comprises 14 residues. The V gene lost 3 bases and the J gene lost 0 bases, with 8 bases spanning the gap. Germline CDR1 reads MGHRA; CDR2 reads YSYEKL.

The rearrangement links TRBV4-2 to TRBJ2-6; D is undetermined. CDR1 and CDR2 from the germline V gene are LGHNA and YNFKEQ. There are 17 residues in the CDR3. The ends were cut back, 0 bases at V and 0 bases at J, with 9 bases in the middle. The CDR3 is CASSQDGESSGANVLTF. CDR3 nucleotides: TGTGCCAGCAGCCAAGATGGGGAAAGCTCTGGGGCCAACGTCCTGACTTTC.

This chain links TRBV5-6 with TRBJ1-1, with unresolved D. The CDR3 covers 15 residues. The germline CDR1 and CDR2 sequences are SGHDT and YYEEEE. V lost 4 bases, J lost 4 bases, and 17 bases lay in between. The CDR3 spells CASSPLSREITEAFF. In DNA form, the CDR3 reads TGTGCCAGCAGCCCCCTGTCGAGGGAGATCACTGAAGCTTTCTTT. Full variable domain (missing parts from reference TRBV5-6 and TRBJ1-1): DAGVTQSPTHLIKTRGQQVTLRCSPKSGHDTVSWYQQALGQGPQFIFQYYEEEERQRGNFPDRFSGHQFPNYSSELNVNALLLGDSALYLCASSPLSREITEAFFGQGTRLTVV.

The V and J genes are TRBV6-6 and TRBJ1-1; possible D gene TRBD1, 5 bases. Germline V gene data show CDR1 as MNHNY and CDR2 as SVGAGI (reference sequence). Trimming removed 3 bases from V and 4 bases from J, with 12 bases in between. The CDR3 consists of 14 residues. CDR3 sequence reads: CASSYHRQGTEAFF. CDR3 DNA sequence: TGTGCCAGCAGTTATCACAGGCAGGGCACTGAAGCTTTCTTT.

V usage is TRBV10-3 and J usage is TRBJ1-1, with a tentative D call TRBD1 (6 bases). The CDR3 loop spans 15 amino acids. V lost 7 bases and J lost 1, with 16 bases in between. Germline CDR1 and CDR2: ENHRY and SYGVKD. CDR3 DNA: TGTGCCATCACCAATCCAGGACAGCCGAACACTGAAGCTTTCTTT. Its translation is CAITNPGQPNTEAFF.

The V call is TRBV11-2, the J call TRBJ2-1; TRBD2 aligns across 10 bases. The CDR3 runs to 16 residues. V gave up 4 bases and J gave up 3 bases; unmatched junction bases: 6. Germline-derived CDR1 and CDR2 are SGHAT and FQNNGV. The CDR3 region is CASSSTSGERYNEQFF. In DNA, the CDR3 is TGTGCCAGCAGCTCTACTAGCGGGGAACGCTACAATGAGCAGTTCTTC.

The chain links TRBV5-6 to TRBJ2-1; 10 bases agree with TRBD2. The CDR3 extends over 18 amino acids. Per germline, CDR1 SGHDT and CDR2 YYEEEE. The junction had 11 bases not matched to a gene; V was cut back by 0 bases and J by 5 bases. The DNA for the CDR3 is TGTGCCAGCAGCTTGGTTGGGCTAGCGGGGGCCCGTGACAATGAGCAGTTCTTC. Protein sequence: CASSLVGLAGARDNEQFF.

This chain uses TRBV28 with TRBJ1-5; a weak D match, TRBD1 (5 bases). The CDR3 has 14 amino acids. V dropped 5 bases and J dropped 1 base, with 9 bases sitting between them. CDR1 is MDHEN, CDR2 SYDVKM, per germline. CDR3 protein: CASSPRDSNQPQHF. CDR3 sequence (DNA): TGTGCCAGCAGTCCCCGGGACAGCAATCAGCCCCAGCATTTT.

The CDR3 DNA sequence: TGTGCCAGCAGCTATGGGGGACAGGGAAACTATGGCTACACCTTC. This translates into CASSYGGQGNYGYTF. This chain joins TRBV13 and TRBJ1-2; 9 bases map to TRBD1. The germline V gene encodes CDR1 PRHDT and CDR2 FYEKMQ (reference sequence). CDR3 length: 15 residues. The junction had 5 bases not matched to a gene; V was cut back by 4 bases and J by 2 bases.

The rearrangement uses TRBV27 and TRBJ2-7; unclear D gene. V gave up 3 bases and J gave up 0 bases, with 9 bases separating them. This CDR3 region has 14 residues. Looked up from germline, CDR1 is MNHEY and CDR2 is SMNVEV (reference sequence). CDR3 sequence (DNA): TGTGCCAGCAGTTTGGCCCCGAGCTCCTACGAGCAGTACTTC. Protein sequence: CASSLAPSSYEQYF.

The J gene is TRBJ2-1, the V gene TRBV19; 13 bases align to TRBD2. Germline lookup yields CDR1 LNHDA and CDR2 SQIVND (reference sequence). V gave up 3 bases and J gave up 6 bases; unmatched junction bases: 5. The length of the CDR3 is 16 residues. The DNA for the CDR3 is TGTGCCAGTAGTATTAGGACTAGCGGGAGAACCAATGAGCAGTTCTTC. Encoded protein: CASSIRTSGRTNEQFF.

Here the CDR3 DNA reads TGTGCCAGCAGGCAGGACAGGGAGATAAACATTCAGTACTTC. It translates to CASRQDREINIQYF. The chain uses TRBV27 and TRBJ2-4; 8 bases agree with TRBD1. Germline CDR1 MNHEY, CDR2 SMNVEV (reference sequence). With 6 bases clipped from V and 6 bases from J, the junction kept 7 bases outside the gene matches. The CDR3 consists of 14 residues.

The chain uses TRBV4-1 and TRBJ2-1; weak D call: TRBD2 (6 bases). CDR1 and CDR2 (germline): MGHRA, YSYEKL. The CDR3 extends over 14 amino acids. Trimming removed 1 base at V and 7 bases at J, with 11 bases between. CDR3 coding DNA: TGCGCCAGCAGCCAAGCCGGGACTCAAAATGAGCAGTTCTTC. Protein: CASSQAGTQNEQFF.

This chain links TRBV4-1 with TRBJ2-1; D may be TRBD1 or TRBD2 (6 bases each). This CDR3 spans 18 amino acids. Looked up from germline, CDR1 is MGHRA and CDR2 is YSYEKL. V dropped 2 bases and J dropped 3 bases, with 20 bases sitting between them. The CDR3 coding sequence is TGCGCCAGCAGCCAACGCGAAACGGGGGCCCCTTACTACAATGAGCAGTTCTTC. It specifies CASSQRETGAPYYNEQFF.

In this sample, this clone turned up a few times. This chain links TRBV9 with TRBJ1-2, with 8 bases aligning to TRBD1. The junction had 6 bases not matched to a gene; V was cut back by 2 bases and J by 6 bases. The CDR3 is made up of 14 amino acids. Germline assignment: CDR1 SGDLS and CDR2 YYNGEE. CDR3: CASSVDRGWDGYTF. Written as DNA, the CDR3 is TGTGCCAGCAGCGTCGACAGGGGCTGGGATGGCTACACCTTC. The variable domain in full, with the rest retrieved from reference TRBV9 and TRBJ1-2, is DSGVTQTPKHLITATGQRVTLRCSPRSGDLSVYWYQQSLDQGLQFLIQYYNGEERAKGNILERFSAQQFPDLHSELNLSSLELGDSALYFCASSVDRGWDGYTFGSGTRLTVV.

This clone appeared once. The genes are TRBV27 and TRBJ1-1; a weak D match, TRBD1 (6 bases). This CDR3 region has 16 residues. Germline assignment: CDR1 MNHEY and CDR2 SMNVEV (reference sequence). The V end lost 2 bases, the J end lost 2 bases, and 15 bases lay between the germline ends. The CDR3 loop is CASSLLQGRLNTEAFF. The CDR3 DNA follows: TGTGCCAGCAGTTTACTCCAGGGGCGCTTAAACACTGAAGCTTTCTTT.

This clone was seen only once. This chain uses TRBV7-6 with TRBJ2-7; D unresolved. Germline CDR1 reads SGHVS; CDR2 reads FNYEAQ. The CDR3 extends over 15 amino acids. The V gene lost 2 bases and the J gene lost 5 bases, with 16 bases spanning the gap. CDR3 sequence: CASSLILGQLNEQYF. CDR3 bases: TGTGCCAGCAGCTTAATTCTTGGCCAACTGAACGAGCAGTACTTC.

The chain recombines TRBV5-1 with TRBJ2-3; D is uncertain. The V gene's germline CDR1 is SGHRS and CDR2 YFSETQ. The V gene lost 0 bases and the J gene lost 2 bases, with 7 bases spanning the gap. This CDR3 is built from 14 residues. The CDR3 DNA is TGCGCCAGCAGCTTGGTCTCGGTCACAGATACGCAGTATTTT. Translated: CASSLVSVTDTQYF.

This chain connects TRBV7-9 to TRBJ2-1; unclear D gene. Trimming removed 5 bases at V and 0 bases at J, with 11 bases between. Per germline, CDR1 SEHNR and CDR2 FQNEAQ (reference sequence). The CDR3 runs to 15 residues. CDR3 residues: CASSIITSSYNEQFF. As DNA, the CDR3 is TGTGCCAGCAGCATTATAACAAGCTCCTACAATGAGCAGTTCTTC. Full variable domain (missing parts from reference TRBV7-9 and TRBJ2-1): DTGVSQNPRHKITKRGQNVTFRCDPISEHNRLYWYRQTLGQGPEFLTYFQNEAQLEKSRLLSDRFSAERPKGSFSTLEIQRTEQGDSAMYLCASSIITSSYNEQFFGPGTRLTVL.

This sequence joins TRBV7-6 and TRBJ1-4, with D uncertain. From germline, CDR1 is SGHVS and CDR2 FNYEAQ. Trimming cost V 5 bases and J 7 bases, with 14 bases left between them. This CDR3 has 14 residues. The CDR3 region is CASSPDLISEKLFF. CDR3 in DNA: TGTGCCAGCAGCCCGGACCTCATTAGTGAAAAACTGTTTTTT.

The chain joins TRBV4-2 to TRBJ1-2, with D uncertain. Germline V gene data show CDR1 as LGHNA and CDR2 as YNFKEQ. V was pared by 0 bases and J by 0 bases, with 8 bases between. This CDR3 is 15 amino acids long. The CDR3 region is CASSQELGANYGYTF. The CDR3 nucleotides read TGTGCCAGCAGCCAAGAATTAGGAGCTAACTATGGCTACACCTTC.